One sample yielded the 29 T cell receptor beta chains listed below, sequenced in a study of blood T cells in healthy people across ages. A sample-barcoded 5' primer and a J-beta primer mix were used in a second PCR of about 7 to 12 cycles. Each CDR3 protein is one row after TCRdb ran MiXCR on the 5' RACE reads. The sample holds some 710,000 distinct CDR3 sequences; roughly 46% are singletons and the top ten take around 18%. Sequenced sample: blood. All receptors derive from a man aged 80 or over in good health.

J is TRBJ1-1 and V is TRBV7-3; D is unresolved. Trimming removed 2 bases from V and 2 bases from J, with 9 bases in between. The CDR3 spans 14 residues. Germline values: CDR1 SGHTA, CDR2 FQGTGA. The CDR3, as DNA: TGTGCCAGCAGCTTACATCATGGTAACACTGAAGCTTTCTTT. Its translation: CASSLHHGNTEAFF. The full variable domain, completed using reference TRBV7-3 and TRBJ1-1, is GAGVSQTPSNKVTEKGKYVELRCDPISGHTALYWYRQSLGQGPEFLIYFQGTGAADDSGLPNDRFFAVRPEGSVSTLKIQRTERGDSAVYLCASSLHHGNTEAFFGQGTRLTVV.

In this sample, this clonotype turned up a few times. This chain uses TRBV2 with TRBJ2-7, with 7 positions matching TRBD1. The CDR3 covers 13 residues. V was pared by 4 bases and J by 2 bases, with 2 bases of the junction left unmatched. Germline assignment: CDR1 SNHLY and CDR2 FYNNEI. The CDR3: CASSGDSTYEQYF. CDR3 nucleotides: TGTGCCAGCAGTGGGGACAGTACCTACGAGCAGTACTTC.

CDR3 sequence (DNA): TGTGCCAGCAGCCCGGACAGGGCTAGAGGCTACACCTTC. Its protein is CASSPDRARGYTF. The V call is TRBV7-3, the J call TRBJ1-2; TRBD1 matches 8 bases. The CDR3 has 13 amino acids. CDR1 is SGHTA and CDR2 is FQGTGA in the germline V gene. V lost 5 bases to trimming and J lost 8 bases; unmatched junction nucleotides: 7.

The V call is TRBV2, the J call TRBJ2-1; maybe TRBD2 (6 bases). The CDR3 loop spans 15 amino acids. Trimming left V 5 bases short and J 8 bases short, with 19 bases between. Germline values: CDR1 SNHLY, CDR2 FYNNEI. The DNA for the CDR3 is TGTGCCAGCAGTCTCCTGGGGGGAGCGGAGTATGAGCAGTTCTTC. It encodes CASSLLGGAEYEQFF.

This clonotype has just a few counts. V usage is TRBV7-9 and J usage is TRBJ2-1, with 10 bases that match TRBD2. CDR1 is SEHNR and CDR2 is FQNEAQ in the germline V gene (reference sequence). The CDR3 covers 15 residues. V dropped 1 base and J dropped 8; count of bases not matched to a gene: 5. The CDR3 DNA follows: TGTGCCAGCAGCTTAGGTTCTAGCGGGAGAGATGAGCAGTTCTTC. Protein: CASSLGSSGRDEQFF.

This clonotype appeared a few times. The chain combines TRBV9 with TRBJ2-1, with TRBD2 matching 14 bases. CDR1 and CDR2 (germline): SGDLS, YYNGEE. Losses at the gene ends were 0 bases for V and 10 bases for J; bases not matched to a gene: 6. The length of the CDR3 is 16 residues. The chain's CDR3 is CASSVGPTSGRGEQFF. The CDR3 DNA is TGTGCCAGCAGCGTAGGTCCGACTAGCGGGAGGGGAGAGCAGTTCTTC.

The rearrangement links TRBV2 to TRBJ2-5; 7 nucleotides match TRBD2. V lost 5 bases and J lost 2; bases outside the gene matches: 11. The CDR3 length is 16 residues. CDR1 is SNHLY, CDR2 FYNNEI, per germline. CDR3: CASSPNIFGGQETQYF. CDR3 coding DNA: TGTGCCAGCAGTCCCAACATCTTCGGGGGGCAAGAGACCCAGTACTTC.

Concerning this clonotype: A junction boundary mismatches the germline segment, possibly from a read error. CDR3 amino acids: CSVNGDSYNGQFF. CDR3 DNA sequence: TGCAGCGTTAACGGAGACTCCTACAATGGGCAGTTCTTC. This chain links TRBV29-1 with TRBJ2-1; D is unclear. The CDR3 spans 13 residues. The germline V gene encodes CDR1 SQVTM and CDR2 ANQGSEA.

The rearrangement joins TRBV18 to TRBJ2-4, with D perhaps TRBD2 (6 bases). Near its end, the DNA agrees better with TRBJ2-7, so the J call may be wrong. Germline loops: CDR1 KGHSH, CDR2 LQKENI. This CDR3 spans 15 amino acids. CDR3 DNA sequence: TGTGCCAGCTCACCACTGGCGCGGGGTATACCCGAGCAGTACTTC. Its protein is CASSPLARGIPEQYF.

This chain links TRBV20-1 with TRBJ2-5; D gene ambiguous. CDR1 and CDR2 (germline): DFQATT, SNEGSKA (reference sequence). The V and J ends lost 1 base and 4 bases respectively, with 10 bases between them. CDR3 size: 13 residues. CDR3 residues: CSARALALETQYF. The CDR3 DNA is TGCAGTGCTAGAGCGTTAGCTTTAGAGACCCAGTACTTC.

The V call is TRBV20-1, the J call TRBJ1-6; no reliable D call. This CDR3 comprises 12 residues. V was cut by 2 bases and J by 7 bases, with 6 bases left in between. Germline CDR1 and CDR2: DFQATT and SNEGSKA (reference sequence). This CDR3 is CSARQDNSPLHF. Here the CDR3 DNA reads TGCAGTGCTAGACAGGACAATTCACCCCTCCACTTT.

This clonotype was found a few times. The chain carries TRBV29-1 and TRBJ2-1; D might be TRBD2 (5 bases). CDR3 length: 12 amino acids. V was pared by 6 bases and J by 8 bases, with 14 bases between. Germline CDR1 reads SQVTM; CDR2 reads ANQGSEA. The DNA of the CDR3 is TGCAGCGTAGGACTTCCCGGGGATGAGCAGTTCTTC. It translates to CSVGLPGDEQFF.

There are a few counts of this clonotype. The chain recombines TRBV7-3 with TRBJ1-4; no reliable D call. The V gene's germline CDR1 is SGHTA and CDR2 FQGTGA. V lost 1 base, J lost 8 bases, and 2 bases lay in between. The length of the CDR3 is 11 residues. The CDR3: CASSLREKLFF. CDR3 DNA: TGTGCCAGCAGCTTAAGGGAAAAACTGTTTTTT.

This chain's CDR3 is CASSPDPDGYTF. CDR3 coding DNA: TGTGCCAGCAGTCCAGATCCGGATGGCTACACCTTC. V gene TRBV12-3 or TRBV12-4 combines with J gene TRBJ1-2, with D uncertain. V gave up 5 bases and J gave up 6 bases, with 10 bases separating them. The CDR3 extends over 12 amino acids.

The rearrangement links TRBV5-1 to TRBJ1-2; D perhaps matches TRBD1 (5 bases). Trimming removed 4 bases at V and 8 bases at J, with 18 bases between. Germline values: CDR1 SGHRS, CDR2 YFSETQ. CDR3 length: 14 residues. The CDR3 is CASSPPGRVGGYTF. Written as DNA, the CDR3 is TGCGCCAGCAGCCCCCCTGGCAGGGTGGGAGGCTACACCTTC.

The CDR3 sequence is CASSQDAGLANYEQYF. Written as DNA, the CDR3 is TGCGCCAGCAGCCAAGACGCGGGGCTAGCAAACTACGAGCAGTACTTC. The rearrangement uses TRBV4-1 and TRBJ2-5; maybe TRBD2 (6 bases). The DNA end is more similar to TRBJ2-7, so the J call may be wrong. Germline V CDR1 and CDR2: MGHRA, YSYEKL. The CDR3 has 16 residues.

The gene calls are TRBV7-9 and TRBJ1-2, with D possibly matching TRBD1 (6 bases). Germline V gene lookup returns CDR1 SEHNR and CDR2 FQNEAQ (reference sequence). The CDR3 length is 14 residues. V was pared by 5 bases and J by 2 bases, with 12 bases between. CDR3 protein: CASSVNDRNYGYTF. As DNA, the CDR3 is TGTGCCAGCAGCGTTAACGACAGGAACTATGGCTACACCTTC.

The V gene is TRBV20-1, the J gene TRBJ2-1, with D possibly being TRBD1 or TRBD2 (5 bases each). Looked up from germline, CDR1 is DFQATT and CDR2 is SNEGSKA (reference sequence). The CDR3 covers 15 residues. V dropped 0 bases and J dropped 5 bases, with 14 bases sitting between them. CDR3 in DNA: TGCAGTGCTAGAGACCCCTTTTGGGGGAACAATGAGCAGTTCTTC. It is translated as CSARDPFWGNNEQFF.

The sample holds many counts of this clonotype. The genes are TRBV4-2 and TRBJ2-1; TRBD2 matches at 9 bases. Trimming at V came to 10 bases and at J to 8 bases, leaving 12 bases not matched to a gene. The CDR3 spans 14 residues. CDR1 LGHNA and CDR2 YNFKEQ come from the germline V gene. The chain's CDR3 is CATFRGGRVDEQFF. The CDR3 nucleotides are TGTGCCACCTTTCGCGGCGGGAGGGTGGATGAGCAGTTCTTC.

The rearrangement joins TRBV29-1 to TRBJ2-7; D perhaps matches TRBD2 (5 bases). V shed 2 bases and J shed 5 bases, with 16 bases lying between them. This CDR3 is built from 14 residues. Germline V gives CDR1 SQVTM, CDR2 ANQGSEA. CDR3 loop: CSVELNGKVDEQYF. The CDR3 DNA sequence: TGCAGCGTTGAACTAAACGGGAAGGTCGACGAGCAGTACTTC.

The chain combines TRBV4-1 with TRBJ2-2, with D unclear. Trimming left V 8 bases short and J 6 bases short, with 31 bases between. This CDR3 is built from 19 residues. CDR1 and CDR2 from the germline V gene are MGHRA and YSYEKL. CDR3 protein: CASADPLRRAEIIPGELFF. CDR3 sequence (DNA): TGCGCCAGCGCCGATCCTCTAAGACGGGCCGAGATAATACCCGGGGAGCTGTTTTTT.

As for this clonotype: A much larger clonotype is one base distant, so this may be a read error. V gene TRBV11-3 combines with J gene TRBJ2-1; 8 bases match TRBD1. Germline CDR1 is SGHNT and CDR2 is YENEEA. This CDR3 is 15 amino acids long. CDR3 coding DNA: TGTGCCAGCAGCTTAGAACAGGGGGAAAACAAGGAGCAGTTCTTC. This sequence encodes CASSLEQGENKEQFF. Supplemented by reference TRBV11-3 and TRBJ2-1, the full variable domain reads EAGVVQSPRYKIIEKKQPVAFWCNPISGHNTLYWYLQNLGQGPELLIRYENEEAVDDSQLPKDRFSAERLKGVDSTLKIQPAELGDSAVYLCASSLEQGENKEQFFGPGTRLTVL.

Only one count was recorded for this clonotype. This sequence joins TRBV20-1 and TRBJ2-5, with TRBD2 matching over 8 bases. Germline CDR1 DFQATT, CDR2 SNEGSKA (reference sequence). Germline trimming cut 7 bases from V and 5 bases from J; bases unmatched to any gene: 9. The CDR3 consists of 13 residues. In DNA form, the CDR3 reads TGCAGTGTCCCCGGGAGGGGAGGCGAGACCCAGTACTTC. Translating it yields CSVPGRGGETQYF.

The chain employs TRBV7-2 and TRBJ2-3; 7 positions match TRBD1. The germline gives CDR1 SGHTA, CDR2 FQGNSA. V was clipped by 0 bases and J by 4 bases; unmatched bases: 7. The CDR3 runs 16 residues. The CDR3 reads CASSLAQGGLSDTQYF. The CDR3 bases are TGTGCCAGCAGCTTAGCGCAAGGGGGCCTCTCAGATACGCAGTATTTT.

In this sample, this clonotype turned up a few times. The V call is TRBV9, the J call TRBJ2-5, with 9 bases aligning to TRBD2. Per germline, CDR1 SGDLS and CDR2 YYNGEE. V lost 7 bases and J lost 3; bases outside the gene matches: 13. The CDR3 length is 16 residues. In DNA, the CDR3 is TGTGCCAGCTCCATTGCTCCAGCGGGAGGAGAAGAGACCCAGTACTTC. This gives the protein CASSIAPAGGEETQYF.

This clonotype showed up many times. The rearrangement uses TRBV3-1 and TRBJ1-2; 8 bases line up with TRBD1. V trimming: 7 bases; J trimming: 3 bases; junction bases outside the gene matches: 1. The CDR3 runs to 12 residues. Germline lookup yields CDR1 LGHDT and CDR2 YNNKEL (reference sequence). DNA of the CDR3: TGTGCCAGCACGGGACAGGACTATGGCTACACCTTC. Translation gives CASTGQDYGYTF.

This CDR3 is CASRQTGENIQYF. In DNA, the CDR3 is TGTGCCAGCAGACAAACAGGGGAAAACATTCAGTACTTC. This chain links TRBV5-8 with TRBJ2-4; 7 bases match TRBD1. The CDR3 spans 13 residues. The germline V gene encodes CDR1 SGHTS and CDR2 YDEGEE. V was pared by 5 bases and J by 5 bases, with 4 bases of the junction left unmatched.

The V call is TRBV7-2, the J call TRBJ1-5; D is unresolved. Germline V gene sequence: CDR1 SGHTA, CDR2 FQGNSA. The CDR3 is 14 residues long. The germline V and J ends were trimmed by 5 bases and 7 bases, with 15 bases remaining between them. CDR3: CASSLGQSQQPQHF. The DNA for the CDR3 is TGTGCCAGCAGCCTTGGTCAATCTCAACAGCCCCAGCATTTT.

About this clonotype itself: With a much larger clone just one base away, this may be a read error. V is TRBV5-1 and J is TRBJ2-1, with D unclear. Germline values: CDR1 SGHRS, CDR2 YFSETQ. The CDR3 totals 15 residues. Trimming pared 4 bases from V and 10 bases from J, leaving 21 bases between. CDR3: CASSPDSGTIYEQFF. CDR3 sequence (DNA): TGCGCCAGCAGCCCGGATTCAGGTACTATCTACGAGCAGTTCTTC.